The sequence of this T cell receptor (beta chain) was determined in a study of blood T cell repertoires in COVID-19. As handled by the study authors: Reference gene primer amplification in the assay estimated nucleated cell counts. The method was immunoSEQ multiplex PCR; TCRdb's version includes in-frame clones alone and lacks a portion of them. V, J and clone size are taken as reported in that table, and D and trimming were inferred from the DNA itself. The data show 150,000 to 160,000 clones, 80% to 90% seen once. V lost 0 bases and J lost 0, with 11 bases in between. CDR1 SGDLS and CDR2 YYNGEE come from the germline V gene. The length of the CDR3 is 16 residues.

This chain uses TRBV9 with TRBJ2-3; tentative D call: TRBD1 (5 bases). This TCR was sampled from a woman in her sixties or seventies with acute or convalescent COVID-19. Sequenced: peripheral blood. CDR3 protein: CASSVARTTSTDTQYF. CDR3 DNA sequence: TGTGCCAGCAGCGTAGCTCGGACAACTAGCACAGATACGCAGTATTTT. Full variable domain (missing parts from reference TRBV9 and TRBJ2-3): DSGVTQTPKHLITATGQRVTLRCSPRSGDLSVYWYQQSLDQGLQFLIQYYNGEERAKGNILERFSAQQFPDLHSELNLSSLELGDSALYFCASSVARTTSTDTQYFGPGTRLTVL.